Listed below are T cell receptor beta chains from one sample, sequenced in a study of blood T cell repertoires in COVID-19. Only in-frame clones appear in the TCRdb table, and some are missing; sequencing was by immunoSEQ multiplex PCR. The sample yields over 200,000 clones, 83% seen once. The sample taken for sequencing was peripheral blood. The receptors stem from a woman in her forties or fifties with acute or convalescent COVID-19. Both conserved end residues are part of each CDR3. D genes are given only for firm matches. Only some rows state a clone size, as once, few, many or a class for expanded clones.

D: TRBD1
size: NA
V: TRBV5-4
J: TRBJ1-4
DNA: TGTGCCAGCAGCCCGGGACAGGGTAGAGAAAAACTGTTTTTT
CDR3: CASSPGQGREKLFF

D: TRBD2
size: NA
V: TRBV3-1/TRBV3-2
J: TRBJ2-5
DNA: TGTGCCAGCAGTCCGGGACTAGCGGATATGGGGTACCAAGAGACCCAGTACTTC
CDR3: CASSPGLADMGYQETQYF

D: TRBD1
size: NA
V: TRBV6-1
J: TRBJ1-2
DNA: TGTGCCAGCAGCGAAGGGACAGGGTCTCTCACGCTCTATGGCTACACCTTC
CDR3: CASSEGTGSLTLYGYTF

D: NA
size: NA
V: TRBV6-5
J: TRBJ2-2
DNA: TGTGCCAGCAGGAGGGATCTCACCGGGGAGCTGTTTTTT
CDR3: CASRRDLTGELFF

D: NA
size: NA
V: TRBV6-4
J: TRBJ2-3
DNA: TGTGCCAGCAGTGATTCCTGCCTTGGGGTAGAGAGGACAGGCACAGATACGCAGTATTTT
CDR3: CASSDSCLGVERTGTDTQYF

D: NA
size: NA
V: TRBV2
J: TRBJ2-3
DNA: TGTGCCAGCACACGGGGTCGCACAGATACGCAGTATTTT
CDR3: CASTRGRTDTQYF

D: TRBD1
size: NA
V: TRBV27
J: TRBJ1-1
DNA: TGTGCCAGCAGTTCATGGACAGGGCTGAACACTGAAGCTTTCTTT
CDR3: CASSSWTGLNTEAFF

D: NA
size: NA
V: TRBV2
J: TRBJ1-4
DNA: TGTGCCAGCAGGATAGGGAGTGAAAAACTGTTTTTT
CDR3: CASRIGSEKLFF

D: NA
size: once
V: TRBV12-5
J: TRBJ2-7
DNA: TGTGCTAGTGGTTTGGTCGTCGGGACAAACACACATTTGGGGTACGAGCAGTACTTC
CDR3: CASGLVVGTNTHLGYEQYF

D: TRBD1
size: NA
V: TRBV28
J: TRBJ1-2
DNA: TGTGCCAGCAGTACAACGCTTACAGGGGATGGCTACACCTTC
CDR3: CASSTTLTGDGYTF

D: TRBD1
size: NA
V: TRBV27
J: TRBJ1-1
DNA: TGTGCCAGCAGTCAGACAGGGGGGAACACTGAAGCTTTCTTT
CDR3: CASSQTGGNTEAFF

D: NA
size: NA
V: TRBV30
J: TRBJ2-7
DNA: TGTGCCTGGAGTGTACTACAGGGTAAAGACCACGAGCAGTACTTC
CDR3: CAWSVLQGKDHEQYF

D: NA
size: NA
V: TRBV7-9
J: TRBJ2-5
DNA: TGTGCCAGCAGCTCCCCCCAGGGCGGTGCGGAGACCCAGTACTTC
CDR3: CASSSPQGGAETQYF

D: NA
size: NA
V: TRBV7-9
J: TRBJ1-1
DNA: TGTGCCAGCAGCTTAGGTGCAGGGGCCGGTCTCACTGAAGCTTTCTTT
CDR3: CASSLGAGAGLTEAFF

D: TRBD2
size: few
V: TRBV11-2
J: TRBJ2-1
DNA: TGTGCCAGCAGCTCGAGGGCTAGCGGCTACAATGAGCAGTTCTTC
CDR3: CASSSRASGYNEQFF

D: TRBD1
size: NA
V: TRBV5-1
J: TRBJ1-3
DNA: TGCGCCAGCAGCGTGGGGACAGCCTCTGGAAACACCATATATTTT
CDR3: CASSVGTASGNTIYF

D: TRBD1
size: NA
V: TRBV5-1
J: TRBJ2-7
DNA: TGCGCCAGCAGTGATAACCGGGACAGGGGGCTTTACGAGCAGTACTTC
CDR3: CASSDNRDRGLYEQYF

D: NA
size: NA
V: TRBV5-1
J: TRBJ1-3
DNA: TGCGCCAGCAGCTTGGCCCCGGACAGCTCTGGAAACACCATATATTTT
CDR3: CASSLAPDSSGNTIYF

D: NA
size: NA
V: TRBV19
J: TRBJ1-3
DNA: TGTGCCAGTAGTATTACAGCCGGATCCTCTGGAAACACCATATATTTT
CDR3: CASSITAGSSGNTIYF

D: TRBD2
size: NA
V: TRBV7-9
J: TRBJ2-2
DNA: TGTGCCAGCAGCCCTAGCGGGTTCAGCGCGAACACCGGGGAGCTGTTTTTT
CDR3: CASSPSGFSANTGELFF

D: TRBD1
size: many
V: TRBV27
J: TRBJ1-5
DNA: TGTGCCAGCAGTTGGACAGGGGGGAATCAGCCCCAGCATTTT
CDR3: CASSWTGGNQPQHF

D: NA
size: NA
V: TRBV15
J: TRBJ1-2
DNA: TGTGCCACCAGCGGGATAGGGGGGGCAAACTATGGCTACACCTTC
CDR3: CATSGIGGANYGYTF

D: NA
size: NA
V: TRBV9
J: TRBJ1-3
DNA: TGTGCCAGCAGCGTAATCAATTTCGGAAACACCATATATTTT
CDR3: CASSVINFGNTIYF

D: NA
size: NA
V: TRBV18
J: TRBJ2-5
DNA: TGTGCCAGCTCAATTTACAGGGATGAGACCCAGTACTTC
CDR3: CASSIYRDETQYF

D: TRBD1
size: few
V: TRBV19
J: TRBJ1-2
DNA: TGTGCCAGTAGTTCTATGACAGGGAACTATGGCTACACCTTC
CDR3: CASSSMTGNYGYTF

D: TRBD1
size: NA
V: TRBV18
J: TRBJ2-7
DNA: TGTGCCAGCTCACCCCCGGGACAGGGATTCGCGGGGGAGCAGTACTTC
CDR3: CASSPPGQGFAGEQYF

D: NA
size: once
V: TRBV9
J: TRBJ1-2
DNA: TGTGCCAGCGGGGGAGGGGAGTATGGCTATGGCTACACCTTC
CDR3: CASGGGEYGYGYTF

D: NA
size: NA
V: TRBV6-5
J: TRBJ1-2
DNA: TGTGCCAGCAGGCCAGCGGGAATCTATGGCTACACCTTC
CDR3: CASRPAGIYGYTF

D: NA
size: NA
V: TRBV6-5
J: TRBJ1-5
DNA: TGTGCCAGCATATTCTCAGGGGGCAATCAGCCCCAGCATTTT
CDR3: CASIFSGGNQPQHF

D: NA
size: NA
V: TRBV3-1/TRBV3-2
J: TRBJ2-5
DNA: TGTGCCAGCAGCCAAGTCCAGGGGAGGGAAGAGACCCAGTACTTC
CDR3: CASSQVQGREETQYF

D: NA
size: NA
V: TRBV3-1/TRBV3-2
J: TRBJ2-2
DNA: TGTGCCAGCAGACAAACTAACACCGGGGAGCTGTTTTTT
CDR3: CASRQTNTGELFF

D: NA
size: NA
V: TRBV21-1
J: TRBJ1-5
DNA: TGTGCCAGCAGGGGGAGACTGAATAGCAATCAGCCCCAGCATTTT
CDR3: CASRGRLNSNQPQHF

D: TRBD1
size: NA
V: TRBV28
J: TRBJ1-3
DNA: TGTGCCAGCAGTGTCCTTCTCGGGACAGGGGATAGCACCATATATTTT
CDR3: CASSVLLGTGDSTIYF

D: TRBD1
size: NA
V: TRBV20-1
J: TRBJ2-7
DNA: TGCAGTGCTAGTGGACAGGAAAGCTACGAGCAGTACTTC
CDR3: CSASGQESYEQYF

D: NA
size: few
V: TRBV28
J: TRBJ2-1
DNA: TGTGCCAGCAGTTCTCGACAGTACAATGAGCAGTTCTTC
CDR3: CASSSRQYNEQFF

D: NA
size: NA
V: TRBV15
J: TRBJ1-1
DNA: TGTGCCACCAGCGGGGAGGCAATGTACACTGAAGCTTTCTTT
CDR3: CATSGEAMYTEAFF

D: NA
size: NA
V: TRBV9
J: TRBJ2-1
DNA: TGTGCCAGCACCGGTAGCGTATCCGGCAATGAGCAGTTCTTC
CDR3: CASTGSVSGNEQFF

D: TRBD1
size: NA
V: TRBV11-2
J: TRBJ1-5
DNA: TGTGCCAGCAGCTCAGGGACAGGTTACAATCAGCCCCAGCATTTT
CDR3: CASSSGTGYNQPQHF

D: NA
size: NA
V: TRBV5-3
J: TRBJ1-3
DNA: TGTGCCAGAAGCTTGTTATCACTTTTGTGCGGAAACACCATATATTTT
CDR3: CARSLLSLLCGNTIYF

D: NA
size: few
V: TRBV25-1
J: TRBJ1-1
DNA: TGTGCCAGCAGTGAGACAACTTACACTGAAGCTTTCTTT
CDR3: CASSETTYTEAFF

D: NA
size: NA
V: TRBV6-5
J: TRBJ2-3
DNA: TGTGCCAGCAGTTACTCGCCCAGGGGAAGCACAGATACGCAGTATTTT
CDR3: CASSYSPRGSTDTQYF

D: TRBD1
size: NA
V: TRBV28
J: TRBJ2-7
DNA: TGTGCCAGCAGTCCTGGACAGGGCCACGAGCAGTACTTC
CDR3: CASSPGQGHEQYF

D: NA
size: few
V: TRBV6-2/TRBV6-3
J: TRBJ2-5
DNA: TGTGCCAGCAGTTTTATACAAGAGACCCAGTACTTC
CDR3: CASSFIQETQYF

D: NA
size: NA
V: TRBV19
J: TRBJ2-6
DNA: TGTGCCAGTAGTATCCAGCCAGGGGGGGCCAACGTCCTGACTTTC
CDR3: CASSIQPGGANVLTF

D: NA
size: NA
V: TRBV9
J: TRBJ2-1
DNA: TGTGCCAGCAGCGTAGCCCCAGGGTTCAATGAGCAGTTCTTC
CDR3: CASSVAPGFNEQFF

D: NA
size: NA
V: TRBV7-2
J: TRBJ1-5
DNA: TGTGCCAGCAGCTTAGTCCCCACAGTAGGTCAGCCCCAGCATTTT
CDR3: CASSLVPTVGQPQHF

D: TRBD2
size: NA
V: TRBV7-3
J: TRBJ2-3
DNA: TGTGCCAGCAGCTTGGATAGCGGGGGACTCACGAATACGCAGTATTTT
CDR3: CASSLDSGGLTNTQYF

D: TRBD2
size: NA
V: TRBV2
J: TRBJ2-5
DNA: TGTGCCAGCAGTTTGGGACTAGCGGGGGAGACCCAGTACTTC
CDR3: CASSLGLAGETQYF

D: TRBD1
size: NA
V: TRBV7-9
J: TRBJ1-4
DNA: TGTGCCAGCAGCTTAGCCCCTATCAGGGGGCTGACTAATGAAAAACTGTTTTTT
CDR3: CASSLAPIRGLTNEKLFF

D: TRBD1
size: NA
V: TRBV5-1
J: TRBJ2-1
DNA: TGCGCCAGCAGCTTACTGACAGGGAGCAATGAGCAGTTCTTC
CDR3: CASSLLTGSNEQFF

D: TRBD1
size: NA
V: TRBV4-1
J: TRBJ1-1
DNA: TGCGCCAGCAGCCTCTACGTCGGGACAGGGGGTAACACTGAAGCTTTCTTT
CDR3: CASSLYVGTGGNTEAFF

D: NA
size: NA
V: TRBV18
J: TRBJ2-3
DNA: TGTGCCAGCTCCCTCAGTTCGACAGATACGCAGTATTTT
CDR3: CASSLSSTDTQYF

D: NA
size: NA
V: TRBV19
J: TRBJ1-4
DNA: TGTGCCAGTAGTATAGCCACCCGGGCAACTAATGAAAAACTGTTTTTT
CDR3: CASSIATRATNEKLFF